Below are 16 T cell receptor beta chains sequenced from a single sample in a study of shared clonotypes between healthy human individuals. Produced via immunoSEQ multiplex PCR; TCRdb's table is partial and in-frame only. The sample has about 2.4 million clones; roughly 93% are singletons. The material sequenced was naive CD4+ T cells from PBMCs. Subset specified: CD45RA+ positively selected. Receptors were obtained from a man younger than 30 in good health. Some clones in this sample may be carry-over from other donors' samples.

The V and J genes are TRBV7-2 and TRBJ2-7; 11 nucleotides align to TRBD2. The J segment lost 5 bases and the V segment lost 1 base, leaving 4 bases of the junction unmatched. The CDR3 consists of 15 residues. CDR1 and CDR2 from the germline V gene are SGHTA and FQGNSA. The CDR3 spells CASSLGGTSGHEQYF. The CDR3 DNA reads as TGTGCCAGCAGCTTAGGGGGGACTAGCGGCCACGAGCAGTACTTC.

Of note for this clone: The same CDR3 is also encoded by other DNA sequences in this sample. The chain is built from TRBV2 and TRBJ2-1, with D hard to call. The CDR3 consists of 13 residues. Germline-derived CDR1 and CDR2 are SNHLY and FYNNEI. Trimming removed 1 base at V and 4 bases at J, with 5 bases between. CDR3 bases: TGTGCCAGCAGTGAAGACAGTTACAATGAGCAGTTCTTC. This translates into CASSEDSYNEQFF.

J is TRBJ2-7 and V is TRBV5-1, with D tentatively TRBD2 (5 bases). V lost 2 bases to trimming and J lost 1 base, with 13 bases between them. The CDR3 sequence is 15 residues long. From germline, CDR1 is SGHRS and CDR2 YFSETQ. The CDR3 reads CASSFMAGGSYEQYF. The DNA for the CDR3 is TGCGCCAGCAGCTTTATGGCAGGAGGATCCTACGAGCAGTACTTC.

The rearrangement links TRBV10-1 to TRBJ2-5; 8 nucleotides align to TRBD1. Germline V CDR1 and CDR2: WNHNN, SYGVQD (reference sequence). CDR3 length: 13 amino acids. V lost 5 bases to trimming and J lost 5 bases; unmatched junction nucleotides: 4. The CDR3 reads CASSRDRSETQYF. The CDR3 DNA follows: TGCGCCAGCAGTAGGGACAGGTCGGAGACCCAGTACTTC.

This chain connects TRBV29-1 to TRBJ2-3, with D unclear. The V end lost 4 bases, the J end lost 5 bases, and 13 bases lay between the germline ends. The CDR3 length is 13 residues. CDR1 and CDR2 from the germline V gene are SQVTM and ANQGSEA. The CDR3 DNA follows: TGCAGCGTTGTTCCGACTTTTGTAGATACGCAGTATTTT. Protein: CSVVPTFVDTQYF.

The V gene is TRBV7-6, the J gene TRBJ2-3; 9 nucleotides match TRBD1. Germline CDR1 SGHVS, CDR2 FNYEAQ. Germline trimming cut 7 bases from V and 4 bases from J; bases unmatched to any gene: 9. The CDR3 consists of 15 residues. CDR3 nucleotides: TGTGCCAGCACCCTAGGTGGGACAGGGTCAGATACGCAGTATTTT. It translates to CASTLGGTGSDTQYF.

The CDR3 here is CSARDYHEQYF. The CDR3 nucleotides read TGCAGTGCTAGAGATTACCACGAGCAGTACTTC. The chain links TRBV20-1 to TRBJ2-7; D is ambiguous. Germline CDR1 DFQATT, CDR2 SNEGSKA (reference sequence). V lost 0 bases and J lost 5, with 5 bases in between. This CDR3 comprises 11 residues.

As regards this clone: The germline gene is not matched at one end of the junction; a read error may be the cause. The genes are TRBV6-4 and TRBJ2-7; no clear D gene. Germline CDR1 is MRHNA and CDR2 is SNTAGT. The CDR3 runs 16 residues. The CDR3 spells CASSGARRETSHEQYF. DNA for the CDR3: TGTGCCAGCAGTGGGGCGCGGCGTGAAACCTCCCACGAGCAGTACTTC.

This CDR3 reads CATTGTGAEKLFF. For the CDR3, the DNA is TGTGCCACCACCGGGACAGGGGCTGAAAAACTGTTTTTT. The rearrangement joins TRBV2 to TRBJ1-4; 10 nucleotides line up with TRBD1. The CDR3 spans 13 residues. Germline V gene lookup returns CDR1 SNHLY and CDR2 FYNNEI. V lost 10 bases and J lost 7; bases outside the gene matches: 6.

The V gene is TRBV29-1, the J gene TRBJ2-4; TRBD2 is a possible D gene (5 bases). From germline, CDR1 is SQVTM and CDR2 ANQGSEA. The CDR3 extends over 15 amino acids. V was cut by 5 bases and J by 0 bases, with 14 bases left in between. The CDR3 is CSVSSLREAKNIQYF. CDR3 in DNA: TGCAGCGTTAGCTCCCTTCGGGAAGCCAAAAACATTCAGTACTTC.

The J gene is TRBJ1-5, the V gene TRBV28; 11 bases are a match to TRBD1. Unmatched junction bases numbered 16, after V lost 6 bases and J lost 3 bases. The CDR3 spans 19 residues. Germline CDR1 MDHEN, CDR2 SYDVKM. This chain's CDR3 is CASSRTGQGARRFNQPQHF. CDR3 in DNA: TGTGCCAGCAGCCGGACAGGACAGGGGGCCCGACGATTCAATCAGCCCCAGCATTTT.

The chain couples TRBV10-3 to TRBJ2-3, with D uncertain. Trimming took off 4 bases at V and 2 bases at J, with 13 bases between the two ends. CDR3 length: 15 amino acids. Germline-derived CDR1 and CDR2 are ENHRY and SYGVKD. CDR3 amino acids: CAISGVSSTTDTQYF. CDR3 DNA: TGTGCCATCAGTGGGGTCTCCTCCACCACAGATACGCAGTATTTT.

The chain uses TRBV7-2 and TRBJ1-2; perhaps TRBD1 as D (6 bases). The V and J ends lost 5 bases and 4 bases respectively, with 14 bases between them. This CDR3 contains 14 residues. Per germline, CDR1 SGHTA and CDR2 FQGNSA. The CDR3 region has the DNA TGTGCCAGCAGCCCCAGGACAGCGACCTATGGCTACACCTTC. Its translation is CASSPRTATYGYTF.

On this clone: Here the CDR3 omits its conserved ending phenylalanine or tryptophan, so a read error is the likely source. It is unclear where the CDR3 begins or ends on the DNA, so no DNA is shown, and the CDR3 is as TCRdb lists it. The J gene is TRBJ2-7, the V gene TRBV6-4; the tabulated D call, TRBD1, remains unverified against the DNA. Germline CDR1 and CDR2: MRHNA and SNTAGT. The CDR3 is 9 amino acids long, termini counted. CDR3 sequence: CASRIQGTS.

The chain has TRBV19 and TRBJ2-5, with 8 bases fitting TRBD1. CDR3 length: 17 residues. Germline V gives CDR1 LNHDA, CDR2 SQIVND (reference sequence). Trimming took 6 bases from V and 2 from J; bases not matched to a gene: 14. DNA for the CDR3: TGTGCCAGTAGCAACCCTGGACAGGGCCCCAATCAAGAGACCCAGTACTTC. As protein: CASSNPGQGPNQETQYF.

The chain links TRBV2 to TRBJ2-2; 8 bases fit TRBD1. This CDR3 region has 17 residues. The germline V gene has CDR1 SNHLY and CDR2 FYNNEI. Losses at the gene ends were 6 bases for V and 0 bases for J; bases not matched to a gene: 9. CDR3 DNA sequence: TGTGCCAGCAGCGACGCGTTGACAGGGGCGAACACCGGGGAGCTGTTTTTT. It yields the protein CASSDALTGANTGELFF.